This T cell receptor beta chain was sequenced during a study of blood T cell repertoires in COVID-19. In the study overall: Both acute and convalescent COVID-19 samples were obtained from the United States, Italy and Spain. The analysed material was cDNA or gDNA that came from T cells, B-cell-depleted T cells, or PBMCs.

The CDR3 sequence is 12 residues long. From germline, CDR1 is SGHRS and CDR2 YFSETQ. V was clipped by 1 base and J by 7 bases, with 8 bases between them. Authors' methods: Cell counts per sample came from amplifying reference gene primers. The repertoire was sequenced with immunoSEQ multiplex PCR; TCRdb's copy has only in-frame clones and lacks some. The D gene and trimming were derived from the DNA, and the V and J assignments and clone size from that table. The sample lists approximately 380,000 clones; 85% were seen once. The V and J genes are TRBV5-1 and TRBJ1-1; D remains ambiguous. The sample consisted of peripheral blood. The clonotype originates from a woman aged 18-29 years with acute or convalescent COVID-19. The CDR3: CASSLSGFEAFF. The CDR3 bases are TGCGCCAGCAGCTTGAGCGGGTTTGAAGCTTTCTTT. The full variable domain, completed using reference TRBV5-1 and TRBJ1-1, is KAGVTQTPRYLIKTRGQQVTLSCSPISGHRSVSWYQQTPGQGLQFLFEYFSETQRNKGNFPGRFSGRQFSNSRSEMNVSTLELGDSALYLCASSLSGFEAFFGQGTRLTVV.